Below, one T cell receptor beta chain is given with its context. The sample is drawn from a study of blood T cell repertoires in COVID-19. Study overall: Some COVID-19 samples were acute and others convalescent; all came from the United States, Italy and Spain. In each case, the material was cDNA or gDNA derived from T cells, B-cell-depleted T cells, or PBMCs.

Participant-given clinical history determined each cohort assignment. The V gene's germline CDR1 is SGHKS and CDR2 YYEKEE (reference sequence). The CDR3 runs to 16 residues. Losses at the gene ends were 1 base for V and 6 bases for J; bases not matched to a gene: 10. Per the study methods: Reference gene primers were amplified, and this amplification served to estimate nucleated cell counts. Method: immunoSEQ multiplex PCR; TCRdb's copy keeps in-frame clones and lacks some. That table gives V, J and clone size, and the DNA gave D and trimming. The sample carries about 190,000 clones, about 83% recorded once.

The genes are TRBV5-5 and TRBJ2-1, with 7 bases fitting TRBD1. Material for sequencing was PBMCs or T cells enriched from blood (not recorded which). The source is a woman in her 30s who had recovered from COVID-19. The CDR3 nucleotides read TGTGCCAGCAGCTTGCATCAGGGGGTGGGTGGCAATGAGCAGTTCTTC. Translated: CASSLHQGVGGNEQFF. Combining the CDR3 with reference TRBV5-5 and TRBJ2-1 gives the whole variable domain DAGVTQSPTHLIKTRGQQVTLRCSPISGHKSVSWYQQVLGQGPQFIFQYYEKEERGRGNFPDRFSARQFPNYSSELNVNALLLGDSALYLCASSLHQGVGGNEQFFGPGTRLTVL.